Shown below are 26 T cell receptor beta chains from a single sample sequenced in a study of response to subunit inactivated influenza vaccine. In TCRdb, the RT-PCR reads were re-called with MiXCR into one record per CDR3 protein. Altogether roughly 650,000 distinct CDR3 sequences are present, about 14% being singletons, with the ten largest covering 7.6%. Source: PBMCs from blood, taken 14 days before vaccination. The receptors were sampled from a man aged 50-60 years who received an inactivated influenza vaccine.

A few counts support this clonotype. This rearrangement joins TRBV7-9 to TRBJ2-5; D assignment may be TRBD1 or TRBD2 (5 bases each). Germline loops: CDR1 SEHNR, CDR2 FQNEAQ (reference sequence). The CDR3 consists of 15 residues. V was shortened by 4 bases and J by 5 bases, with 17 bases between the two germline ends. The CDR3 region has the DNA TGTGCCAGCAGCTCCGGGACGCCGAGCCGTGAGACCCAGTACTTC. The encoded protein is CASSSGTPSRETQYF. The full variable domain, rest sourced from reference TRBV7-9 and TRBJ2-5, is DTGVSQNPRHKITKRGQNVTFRCDPISEHNRLYWYRQTLGQGPEFLTYFQNEAQLEKSRLLSDRFSAERPKGSFSTLEIQRTEQGDSAMYLCASSSGTPSRETQYFGPGTRLLVL.

The J gene is TRBJ2-7, the V gene TRBV4-3; 8 bases are a match to TRBD1. V lost 4 bases and J lost 5; bases outside the gene matches: 7. CDR3 length equals 14 residues. Germline V lookup: CDR1 LGHNA, CDR2 YSLEER. CDR3 sequence: CASSRDRGGNEQYF. The CDR3 bases are TGCGCCAGCAGCCGAGACAGGGGAGGCAACGAGCAGTACTTC.

This chain connects TRBV3-1 to TRBJ1-5, with 8 bases lining up with TRBD1. CDR1 LGHDT and CDR2 YNNKEL come from the germline V gene (reference sequence). The V segment lost 0 bases and the J segment 7 bases; nucleotides outside the gene matches: 8. This CDR3 is 16 amino acids long. The CDR3 DNA is TGTGCCAGCAGCCAAGATAGTAACAGGGGGAACCAGCCCCAGCATTTT. The encoded protein is CASSQDSNRGNQPQHF.

A few counts support this clonotype. V is TRBV27 and J is TRBJ2-5; maybe TRBD2 (6 bases). CDR1 and CDR2 (germline): MNHEY, SMNVEV (reference sequence). The V and J ends lost 5 bases and 2 bases respectively, with 12 bases between them. The CDR3 consists of 14 residues. The CDR3 DNA follows: TGTGCCAGCAGTAGACCGGGACTGCAAGAGACCCAGTACTTC. Its protein product is CASSRPGLQETQYF.

The chain joins TRBV12-3 or TRBV12-4 to TRBJ1-2, with 7 nucleotides matching TRBD1. The CDR3 spans 14 residues. The V gene end was trimmed by 2 bases and the J gene end by 8 bases; junction bases not matched to a gene: 8. As DNA, the CDR3 is TGTGCCAGCAGTTTAAGGGACAGCCGCCAGGGCTACACCTTC. Its translation is CASSLRDSRQGYTF.

This chain links TRBV5-1 with TRBJ2-3; D gene ambiguous. Germline V gene lookup returns CDR1 SGHRS and CDR2 YFSETQ. The CDR3 covers 15 residues. Trimming removed 4 bases at V and 4 bases at J, with 16 bases between. As DNA, the CDR3 is TGCGCCAGCAGCCTCTTATCCCATCCGGCAGATACGCAGTATTTT. This gives the protein CASSLLSHPADTQYF.

In its sample, this clonotype was seen many times. This chain joins TRBV29-1 and TRBJ2-1; TRBD2 agrees at 14 bases. Trimming at V came to 4 bases and at J to 8 bases, leaving 4 bases not matched to a gene. Germline lookup yields CDR1 SQVTM and CDR2 ANQGSEA. This CDR3 spans 14 amino acids. As DNA, the CDR3 is TGCAGCGTTGGGGGACTAGCGGGAGTACATGAGCAGTTCTTC. It encodes CSVGGLAGVHEQFF.

The chain is built from TRBV9 and TRBJ2-7; 7 nucleotides match TRBD2. Trimming removed 0 bases from V and 5 bases from J; junction bases left unmatched: 8. From germline, CDR1 is SGDLS and CDR2 YYNGEE. The CDR3 loop spans 15 amino acids. As DNA, the CDR3 is TGTGCCAGCAGCGTAGGGGGGGGACCTTTCGACGAGCAGTACTTC. Translating gives CASSVGGGPFDEQYF.

The rearrangement uses TRBV6-1 and TRBJ2-2, with 10 bases fitting TRBD2. Per germline, CDR1 MNHNS and CDR2 SASEGT. The ends lost 6 bases at V and 0 bases at J; junction bases unmatched: 10. The CDR3 runs to 18 residues. This CDR3 reads CASSETSGARANTGELFF. DNA for the CDR3: TGTGCCAGCAGCGAAACTAGCGGGGCCCGAGCGAACACCGGGGAGCTGTTTTTT.

This clonotype was seen only a few times. The chain uses TRBV6-5 and TRBJ1-2, with D unclear. Trimming shortened V by 4 bases and J by 7 bases, and 19 bases separated the two germline ends. Per germline, CDR1 MNHEY and CDR2 SVGAGI. CDR3 size: 15 residues. The CDR3 DNA sequence: TGTGCCAGCAGTTTTACCTCCGGGCCACCCCCTGGCTACACCTTC. Amino acids: CASSFTSGPPPGYTF.

The chain recombines TRBV29-1 with TRBJ2-1; TRBD2 aligns across 8 bases. The CDR3 sequence is 15 residues long. With V trimmed by 7 bases and J by 3 bases, 11 bases remained unmatched. Per germline, CDR1 SQVTM and CDR2 ANQGSEA. In nucleotides, the CDR3 is TGCAGCGCCACCATACCTAGCGGGCACTACAATGAGCAGTTCTTC. Translating it yields CSATIPSGHYNEQFF.

This clonotype has only a few counts. This chain connects TRBV29-1 to TRBJ2-5; D is unclear. From germline, CDR1 is SQVTM and CDR2 ANQGSEA. CDR3 length: 12 amino acids. V lost 2 bases, J lost 6 bases, and 10 bases lay in between. CDR3 loop: CSVEPYVQTQYF. The CDR3 bases are TGCAGCGTTGAACCCTACGTCCAGACCCAGTACTTC.

This clonotype was seen a handful of times. The gene calls are TRBV9 and TRBJ2-3; D is uncertain. V was clipped by 0 bases and J by 6 bases, with 8 bases between them. CDR1 is SGDLS and CDR2 is YYNGEE in the germline V gene. This CDR3 contains 13 residues. CDR3 DNA: TGTGCCAGCAGCGTAGACCTGGCGGATACGCAGTATTTT. This codes for CASSVDLADTQYF.

The sample holds a few counts of this clonotype. J is TRBJ2-7 and V is TRBV19; D is uncertain. The germline V gene encodes CDR1 LNHDA and CDR2 SQIVND (reference sequence). This CDR3 comprises 14 residues. V was pared by 3 bases and J by 3 bases, with 12 bases between. The CDR3 sequence: CASSIRDSVYEQYF. The CDR3 DNA reads as TGTGCCAGTAGTATTCGAGACTCCGTCTACGAGCAGTACTTC.

This clonotype was recorded once. The V gene is TRBV20-1, the J gene TRBJ2-7; 9 nucleotides line up with TRBD2. CDR1 and CDR2 (germline): DFQATT, SNEGSKA (reference sequence). V lost 4 bases to trimming and J lost 3 bases; unmatched junction nucleotides: 7. This CDR3 has 14 residues. Written as DNA, the CDR3 is TGCAGTGCTACCTGGCGGGAGGGCCGCTACGAGCAGTACTTC. It codes for CSATWREGRYEQYF.

Here the CDR3 reads CASSDWGRTNTGELFF. CDR3 sequence (DNA): TGTGCCAGCAGTGATTGGGGGAGGACGAACACCGGGGAGCTGTTTTTT. V and J are TRBV6-1 and TRBJ2-2; D perhaps matches TRBD2 (6 bases). Trimming stripped 3 bases from V and 0 bases from J, with 11 bases between. There are 16 residues in the CDR3. Germline values: CDR1 MNHNS, CDR2 SASEGT.

This clonotype was counted between two and nine times. This chain links TRBV5-5 with TRBJ2-7; 9 positions agree with TRBD1. This CDR3 is built from 15 residues. CDR1 and CDR2 from the germline V gene are SGHKS and YYEKEE (reference sequence). After removal of 4 bases from V and 1 base from J, the junction contained 6 bases not matched to a gene. The CDR3 loop reads CASSGGQGDSYEQYF. DNA of the CDR3: TGTGCCAGCAGCGGGGGACAGGGAGATTCCTACGAGCAGTACTTC.

Many counts were recorded for this clonotype. The V gene is TRBV6-2 or TRBV6-3, the J gene TRBJ1-2; D is ambiguous. In germline, CDR1 is MNHEY, CDR2 SVGEGT. This CDR3 region has 15 residues. Trimming removed 0 bases from V and 3 bases from J, with 11 bases in between. Here the CDR3 DNA reads TGTGCCAGCAGTTACTCGAGTTGGGAAGACTATGGCTACACCTTC. As protein: CASSYSSWEDYGYTF.

At least ten counts were recorded for this clonotype. This chain links TRBV5-1 with TRBJ1-4, with 9 bases matching TRBD1. The CDR3 is 15 amino acids. The junction had 1 base not matched to a gene; V was cut back by 2 bases and J by 2 bases. Germline lookup yields CDR1 SGHRS and CDR2 YFSETQ. This CDR3 is CASSLQGATNEKLFF. As DNA, the CDR3 is TGCGCCAGCAGCTTACAGGGGGCCACTAATGAAAAACTGTTTTTT.

This clonotype turned up a few times. The chain uses TRBV11-2 and TRBJ1-2; possible D gene TRBD1, 6 bases. The CDR3 contains 14 residues. Trimming took off 5 bases at V and 2 bases at J, with 12 bases between the two ends. CDR1 SGHAT and CDR2 FQNNGV come from the germline V gene. CDR3 in DNA: TGTGCCAGCAGCCCCGCAGGGGACAACTATGGCTACACCTTC. It is translated as CASSPAGDNYGYTF.

This chain joins TRBV2 and TRBJ2-3; 8 bases agree with TRBD1. This CDR3 has 16 amino acids. CDR1 SNHLY and CDR2 FYNNEI come from the germline V gene. Trimming took 5 bases from V and 2 from J; bases not matched to a gene: 9. The CDR3 nucleotides read TGTGCCAGCAGTTTAGGACAGGGTCTAGTCACAGATACGCAGTATTTT. This codes for CASSLGQGLVTDTQYF. The entire variable domain, with the rest obtained from reference TRBV2 and TRBJ2-3, is as follows: EPEVTQTPSHQVTQMGQEVILRCVPISNHLYFYWYRQILGQKVEFLVSFYNNEISEKSEIFDDQFSVERPDGSNFTLKIRSTKLEDSAMYFCASSLGQGLVTDTQYFGPGTRLTVL.

This chain links TRBV28 with TRBJ2-5, with D possibly being TRBD2 (5 bases). Trimming cost V 4 bases and J 7 bases, with 16 bases left between them. Germline CDR1 reads MDHEN; CDR2 reads SYDVKM. This CDR3 contains 14 residues. CDR3 in DNA: TGTGCCAGCAGTTCACACGGGATATATGGGACCCAGTACTTC. Translation gives CASSSHGIYGTQYF.

Ten or more counts support this clonotype. This rearrangement joins TRBV3-1 to TRBJ2-7; D possibly corresponds to TRBD2 (5 bases). The length of the CDR3 is 12 residues. CDR1 LGHDT and CDR2 YNNKEL come from the germline V gene (reference sequence). V shed 0 bases and J shed 13 bases, with 13 bases lying between them. CDR3 region: CASSQEGGAGYF. The CDR3 nucleotides are TGTGCCAGCAGCCAAGAAGGAGGAGCCGGCTACTTC.

The rearrangement links TRBV7-2 to TRBJ1-5; D is ambiguous. V lost 1 base, J lost 3 bases, and 10 bases lay in between. The CDR3 sequence is 15 residues long. Germline values: CDR1 SGHTA, CDR2 FQGNSA. The CDR3 sequence is CASSLDSGYNQPQHF. CDR3 nucleotide sequence: TGTGCCAGCAGCTTAGATTCGGGGTACAATCAGCCCCAGCATTTT. Complete variable domain (other parts from reference TRBV7-2 and TRBJ1-5): GAGVSQSPSNKVTEKGKDVELRCDPISGHTALYWYRQSLGQGLEFLIYFQGNSAPDKSGLPSDRFSAERTGGSVSTLTIQRTQQEDSAVYLCASSLDSGYNQPQHFGDGTRLSIL.

This clonotype was counted between two and nine times. V gene TRBV27 combines with J gene TRBJ2-1; the match to TRBD2 covers 7 bases. J lost 1 base, V lost 4 bases, and 10 bases had no gene match. Looked up from germline, CDR1 is MNHEY and CDR2 is SMNVEV (reference sequence). This CDR3 has 17 residues. The CDR3 sequence is CASSWIRDYRSYNEQFF. CDR3 DNA sequence: TGTGCCAGCAGTTGGATCCGGGACTATCGGTCCTACAATGAGCAGTTCTTC.

The chain combines TRBV29-1 with TRBJ1-2, with D perhaps TRBD1 (6 bases). Germline CDR1 reads SQVTM; CDR2 reads ANQGSEA. The CDR3 extends over 14 amino acids. Trimming cost V 7 bases and J 3 bases, with 18 bases left between them. The chain's CDR3 is CSATDRAFYYGYTF. The CDR3 bases are TGCAGCGCAACGGACAGAGCCTTCTACTATGGCTACACCTTC.